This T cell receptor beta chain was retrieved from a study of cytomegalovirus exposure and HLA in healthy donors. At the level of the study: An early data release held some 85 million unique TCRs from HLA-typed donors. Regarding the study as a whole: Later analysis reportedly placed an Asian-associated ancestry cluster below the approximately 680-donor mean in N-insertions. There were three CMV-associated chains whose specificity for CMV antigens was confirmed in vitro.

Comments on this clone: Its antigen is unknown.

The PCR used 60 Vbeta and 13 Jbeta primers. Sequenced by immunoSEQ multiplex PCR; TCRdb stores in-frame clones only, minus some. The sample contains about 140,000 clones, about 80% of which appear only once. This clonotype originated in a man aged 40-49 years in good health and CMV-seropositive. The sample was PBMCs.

In DNA, the CDR3 is TGTGCCAGTGAGCAGAGGGGGATTGTTGGGTGGGACCATCAGCCCCAGCATTTT. This encodes CASEQRGIVGWDHQPQHF. This chain joins TRBV19 and TRBJ1-5, with D possibly being TRBD1 (6 bases). CDR3 length: 18 amino acids. Looked up from germline, CDR1 is LNHDA and CDR2 is SQIVND (reference sequence). V lost 8 bases and J 5 bases, leaving 28 bases between the germline ends.